This entry concerns a single T cell receptor beta chain. This entry comes from a study of ipilimumab plus nivolumab after autologous stem cell transplantation. Across the study: Patients received a median of roughly 5 ipilimumab and roughly eight nivolumab doses. Myeloma cases were transplant-naive high-risk or relapsed within 3 years post first autologous transplant.

Sequencing was performed with immunoSEQ multiplex PCR; in TCRdb, only in-frame clones are kept and a portion is missing. The sample holds roughly 45,000 clones, roughly 84% seen once. Ipilimumab, 1 mg/kg, started 14 to 28 days after autologous transplant. Patients got 3 mg/kg IV nivolumab weeks 1, 4, 7, 10, then biweekly through week 26. The CDR3 is 15 residues long. Deletions cut 3 bases from V and 3 bases from J, with 11 bases between. CDR1 and CDR2 from the germline V gene are LNHDA and SQIVND (reference sequence). The TCR sequence derives from a male donor with multiple myeloma. The J gene is TRBJ1-4, the V gene TRBV19; possibly TRBD1 for D (5 bases). Material: PBMCs, obtained in a trial of ipilimumab plus nivolumab as post-transplant consolidation. CDR3 sequence: CASSMPTASNEKLFF. CDR3 DNA sequence: TGTGCCAGTAGTATGCCGACAGCCTCTAATGAAAAACTGTTTTTT.